Reported below is one TCR beta chain. The source of the sample is a study of blood T cell repertoires in COVID-19. V lost 2 bases, J lost 8 bases, and 15 bases lay in between. The V gene's germline CDR1 is KGHSH and CDR2 LQKENI. The CDR3 contains 14 residues. Data came from immunoSEQ multiplex PCR; TCRdb stores just in-frame clones and leaves some out. The sample has over 90,000 clones, around 90% seen once. This chain links TRBV18 with TRBJ1-2; D is unresolved. The sequenced sample was peripheral blood. This sequence originates from a middle-aged man with active COVID-19. The chain's CDR3 is CASSPEGPPLGYTF. CDR3 DNA: TGTGCCAGCTCACCAGAGGGCCCTCCCTTGGGCTACACCTTC.